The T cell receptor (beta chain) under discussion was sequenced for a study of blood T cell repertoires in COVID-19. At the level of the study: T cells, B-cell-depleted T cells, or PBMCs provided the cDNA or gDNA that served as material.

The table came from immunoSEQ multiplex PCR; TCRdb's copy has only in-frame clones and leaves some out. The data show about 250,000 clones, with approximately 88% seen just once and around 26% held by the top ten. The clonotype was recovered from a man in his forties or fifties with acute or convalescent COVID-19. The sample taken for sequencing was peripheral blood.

The CDR3 reads CASSPARDRDHGYTF. CDR3 coding DNA: TGTGCCAGCTCACCAGCGAGGGACAGGGACCATGGCTACACCTTC. The chain is built from TRBV18 and TRBJ1-2; 9 bases agree with TRBD1. Germline CDR1 is KGHSH and CDR2 is LQKENI. The CDR3 extends over 15 amino acids. Losses at the gene ends were 2 bases for V and 6 bases for J; bases not matched to a gene: 7.